The T cell receptor beta chain under discussion was sequenced for a study of beta chain features in type 1 diabetes. TCRB transcripts that were expressed got sequenced, as all of the isolated RNA had been reverse transcribed. Measured with immunoSEQ multiplex PCR; TCRdb has only the in-frame clones, and not every one. The sample holds a few hundred thousand clones, over 13% seen once. Staining for CD45RO/CCR7/CD25/CD127/CD95/CD27 allowed sorting of CD4+ naive, central memory, regulatory and stem cell-like memory cells. The CDR3 runs to 13 residues. CDR1 and CDR2 (germline): SQVTM, ANQGSEA. V was trimmed by 1 base and J by 0 bases, leaving 6 bases between them. This clone has a handful of counts.

This clonotype was sampled from a woman aged 18-30 years in good health. This chain connects TRBV29-1 to TRBJ1-1, with D maybe TRBD1 (6 bases). Sequences were obtained from naive CD4+ T cells from blood. The CDR3 spells CSVEAGVNTEAFF. The CDR3, as DNA: TGCAGCGTTGAAGCAGGGGTGAACACTGAAGCTTTCTTT.